The rows below give T cell receptor beta chains drawn from one sample of a study of PD-1 blockade in classical Hodgkin lymphoma. Sequencing used immunoSEQ multiplex PCR; TCRdb keeps in-frame clones, though not all of them. The repertoire holds more than 50,000 clones, with roughly 90% as singletons. This material consisted of peripheral blood mononuclear cells (PBMCs), taken at baseline. The source of these receptors is a human donor with classical Hodgkin lymphoma. Both conserved end residues are part of each CDR3. Each record gives: V gene, J gene, clone size, D gene, CDR3 protein. D genes are given only for firm matches. Clone size is given for some rows only: seen once, a few or many times, or a class if the clone is expanded.

>TRBV27|TRBJ2-3|.|.
CASSLERGTDTQYF
>TRBV5-6|TRBJ2-1|.|TRBD2
CASSAGTSGIGEQFF
>TRBV6-6|TRBJ1-4|.|.
CASSDSQRVLFF
>TRBV5-4|TRBJ2-3|.|TRBD2
CASSLRTSGGRTDTQYF
>TRBV6-5|TRBJ1-5|.|.
CASSYSGVANQPQHF
>TRBV7-9|TRBJ1-5|.|.
CASSLGDWNQPQHF
>TRBV2|TRBJ1-1|.|.
CASSELWAELGGNTEAFF
>TRBV7-3|TRBJ2-1|.|TRBD1
CASSQTGYNEQFF
>TRBV6-1|TRBJ1-6|.|.
CASMLRASPLHF
>TRBV29-1|TRBJ2-3|.|TRBD2
CSVAGADTQYF
>TRBV2|TRBJ1-4|once|.
CASSENVPGKLFF
>TRBV7-6|TRBJ2-1|.|.
CASSLGWLNNEQFF
>TRBV19|TRBJ2-2|once|.
CASSTTGSPNTGELFF